The 19 T cell receptor beta chains below were found in one sample sequenced in a study of cytomegalovirus exposure and HLA in healthy donors (TCRdb year 2017). Receptor amplification or capture employed the immunoSEQ multiplex PCR assay. For the multiplex PCR, a mixture combining 60 forward primers for TCR Vbeta segments and 13 reverse primers for TCR Jbeta segments was used. TCRdb provides this immuneACCESS table in a form limited to in-frame rearrangements. Some clones are lacking; in checked studies, under half of them reflect an unresolved V gene, and why the rest are absent is not known. The sample table lists 100,000 or so clones, 80% to 90% of them with a count of one. The ten most abundant clones make up 1.4% of the sample. The sample taken for sequencing was PBMCs. All receptors derive from a man in his forties in good health and CMV-seronegative.

The chain uses TRBV4-1 and TRBJ2-7, with D possibly TRBD1 on 6 matching bases. Trimming removed 0 bases at V and 9 bases at J, with 18 bases between. In germline, CDR1 is MGHRA, CDR2 YSYEKL. The CDR3 has 15 amino acids. CDR3 residues: CASSQDPGTSGRQYF. CDR3 bases: TGCGCCAGCAGCCAAGACCCCGGGACAAGTGGGAGGCAGTACTTC.

In its sample, this clone was seen a few times. This chain uses TRBV19 with TRBJ1-5; 8 bases align to TRBD1. J lost 5 bases, V lost 3 bases, and 15 bases had no gene match. Germline values: CDR1 LNHDA, CDR2 SQIVND (reference sequence). This CDR3 is 18 amino acids long. CDR3 bases: TGTGCCAGTAGTATTACCCCCATCGGACAGGGACAGGATCAGCCCCAGCATTTT. Its translation is CASSITPIGQGQDQPQHF. Full variable domain (missing parts from reference TRBV19 and TRBJ1-5): DGGITQSPKYLFRKEGQNVTLSCEQNLNHDAMYWYRQDPGQGLRLIYYSQIVNDFQKGDIAEGYSVSREKKESFPLTVTSAQKNPTAFYLCASSITPIGQGQDQPQHFGDGTRLSIL.

The genes are TRBV7-9 and TRBJ1-2; tentatively, D is TRBD1 (6 bases). The V and J ends lost 4 bases and 2 bases respectively, with 17 bases between them. Germline loops: CDR1 SEHNR, CDR2 FQNEAQ (reference sequence). This CDR3 comprises 16 residues. CDR3 bases: TGTGCCAGCAGCTCCAGGGGCCCGAGGACAAACTATGGCTACACCTTC. Protein product: CASSSRGPRTNYGYTF.

V and J are TRBV27 and TRBJ2-1, with 9 positions matching TRBD2. The CDR3 consists of 14 residues. J gave up 2 bases and V 7 bases, and 3 bases lay outside the gene matches. In germline, CDR1 is MNHEY, CDR2 SMNVEV (reference sequence). The CDR3 spells CASKRGGAYNEQFF. The CDR3 coding sequence is TGTGCCAGCAAGCGCGGGGGGGCCTACAATGAGCAGTTCTTC.

V is TRBV28 and J is TRBJ1-2; 9 positions agree with TRBD1. The CDR3 totals 15 residues. Per germline, CDR1 MDHEN and CDR2 SYDVKM. After removal of 6 bases from V and 4 bases from J, the junction contained 9 bases not matched to a gene. CDR3 nucleotides: TGTGCCAGCAGCGCGGGACAGGGATCTCTCTATGGCTACACCTTC. It encodes CASSAGQGSLYGYTF.

This chain links TRBV11-3 with TRBJ2-1; D possibly corresponds to TRBD2 (5 bases). V was shortened by 3 bases and J by 6 bases, with 12 bases between the two germline ends. Germline lookup yields CDR1 SGHNT and CDR2 YENEEA. There are 14 residues in the CDR3. DNA of the CDR3: TGTGCCAGCAGCTTTGGTGACGGGATCAATGAGCAGTTCTTC. Protein product: CASSFGDGINEQFF.

The chain joins TRBV5-6 to TRBJ1-1; unclear D gene. The CDR3 spans 14 residues. Germline CDR1 and CDR2: SGHDT and YYEEEE. Trimming stripped 3 bases from V and 4 bases from J, with 13 bases between. The CDR3 loop reads CASSSRRDFTEAFF. CDR3 DNA: TGTGCCAGCAGCTCCCGGCGGGATTTCACTGAAGCTTTCTTT.

V is TRBV10-3 and J is TRBJ2-7, with D maybe TRBD1 (5 bases). CDR3 length: 13 residues. V was clipped by 8 bases and J by 2 bases, with 13 bases between them. CDR1 is ENHRY, CDR2 SYGVKD, per germline. CDR3 nucleotide sequence: TGTGCCATCGGCGGACACCGGACCTACGAGCAGTACTTC. This codes for CAIGGHRTYEQYF.

The chain joins TRBV13 to TRBJ2-1; 9 bases fit TRBD1. Per the germline V gene, CDR1 is PRHDT and CDR2 is FYEKMQ (reference sequence). The V segment lost 4 bases and the J segment 5 bases; nucleotides outside the gene matches: 9. This CDR3 has 16 residues. The DNA for the CDR3 is TGTGCCAGCAGCTCCCGAGGGACAGGGAGAGACAATGAGCAGTTCTTC. This sequence encodes CASSSRGTGRDNEQFF.

This clone was found a few times. The chain joins TRBV6-6 to TRBJ1-2; 7 bases match TRBD1. V dropped 6 bases and J dropped 8; count of bases not matched to a gene: 9. From germline, CDR1 is MNHNY and CDR2 SVGAGI (reference sequence). This CDR3 is 13 amino acids long. The CDR3 DNA sequence: TGTGCCAGCAGCTCACAGGGGTACTCGGGCTACACCTTC. Translated, it gives CASSSQGYSGYTF.

The gene calls are TRBV10-1 and TRBJ1-1; D gene unclear. There are 12 residues in the CDR3. V lost 3 bases and J lost 0, with 2 bases in between. Germline CDR1 and CDR2: WNHNN and SYGVQD (reference sequence). The CDR3 spells CASSDLNTEAFF. Here the CDR3 DNA reads TGCGCCAGCAGTGACTTGAACACTGAAGCTTTCTTT.

Here the CDR3 DNA reads TGTGCCAGTCGGGGGACAGGGAGAAACTATGGCTACACCTTC. This sequence encodes CASRGTGRNYGYTF. The V call is TRBV6-5, the J call TRBJ1-2; 9 positions agree with TRBD1. V was pared by 9 bases and J by 2 bases, with 7 bases of the junction left unmatched. This CDR3 region has 14 residues. CDR1 is MNHEY and CDR2 is SVGAGI in the germline V gene.

Remarks on this clone: At one end, the junction sequence differs from germline, possibly due to a read error. This chain joins TRBV7-2 and TRBJ1-2; tentatively, D is TRBD1 (6 bases). The CDR3 length is 15 residues. Germline V gene data show CDR1 as SGHTA and CDR2 as FQGNSA. The CDR3 DNA follows: TGCGCCAGCAGCTTAGTTGGGGGCAGAAGCTATGGCTACACCTTC. Translation gives CASSLVGGRSYGYTF.

This clone was found once. The chain uses TRBV7-6 and TRBJ1-1; no firm D call. CDR1 and CDR2 from the germline V gene are SGHVS and FNYEAQ. This CDR3 spans 13 amino acids. Trimming cost V 5 bases and J 4 bases, with 11 bases left between them. CDR3 loop: CASSPDGSTEAFF. CDR3 coding DNA: TGTGCCAGCAGCCCTGACGGGAGCACTGAAGCTTTCTTT.

The chain links TRBV5-1 to TRBJ2-1, with 8 bases matching TRBD1. Germline trimming cut 0 bases from V and 7 bases from J; bases unmatched to any gene: 6. The CDR3 extends over 15 amino acids. The germline gives CDR1 SGHRS, CDR2 YFSETQ. CDR3 protein: CASSLAGQGSNEQFF. The CDR3 DNA follows: TGCGCCAGCAGCTTGGCTGGACAGGGAAGTAATGAGCAGTTCTTC.

The genes are TRBV5-1 and TRBJ2-5, with 10 nucleotides matching TRBD1. Germline V gives CDR1 SGHRS, CDR2 YFSETQ. Trimming removed 6 bases from V and 3 bases from J; junction bases left unmatched: 5. CDR3 length: 14 residues. CDR3 in amino acids: CASTTGTGEETQYF. The CDR3 bases are TGCGCCAGCACGACCGGGACAGGGGAAGAGACCCAGTACTTC.

This chain links TRBV9 with TRBJ1-1, with a weak D call TRBD1 (5 bases). CDR1 SGDLS and CDR2 YYNGEE come from the germline V gene. This CDR3 is built from 14 residues. V gave up 3 bases and J gave up 4 bases, with 13 bases separating them. The CDR3 nucleotides are TGTGCCAGCAGCGCAGGGAAGGCAGGCACTGAAGCTTTCTTT. Its translation: CASSAGKAGTEAFF.

The genes are TRBV13 and TRBJ1-2, with TRBD1 identical over 7 bases. The junction had 8 bases not matched to a gene; V was cut back by 5 bases and J by 2 bases. This CDR3 is 15 amino acids long. The germline gives CDR1 PRHDT, CDR2 FYEKMQ (reference sequence). The CDR3 DNA reads as TGTGCCAGCAGCCATCCGGACAGGCGAAACTATGGCTACACCTTC. Its translation is CASSHPDRRNYGYTF.

The rearrangement joins TRBV14 to TRBJ2-5; weak D call: TRBD1 (5 bases). In germline, CDR1 is SGHDN, CDR2 FVKESK. V dropped 0 bases and J dropped 9 bases, with 14 bases sitting between them. The CDR3 totals 14 residues. CDR3 loop: CASSQDLWEGAQYF. The CDR3 DNA reads as TGTGCCAGCAGCCAAGATCTTTGGGAAGGGGCCCAGTACTTC.